These T cell receptor beta chains were read from a single sample in a study of high-grade serous ovarian cancer treatment subgroups. TCRdb keeps only in-frame clones here, not all; method: immunoSEQ multiplex PCR. The sample holds under 7,000 clones, about 85% seen once. Sequencing used tumor tissue. The receptors shown here come from a human donor with high-grade serous ovarian cancer. CDR3s include the opening cysteine and the closing phenylalanine or tryptophan. The D gene is left open where the match is weak. Clone size is given for some rows only: seen once, a few or many times, or a class if the clone is expanded.

cdr3_aa cdr3_nt v_call clone_size d_call j_call
CASRNLLGGAHEQFF TGTGCCAGCAGAAACCTTTTGGGGGGGGCGCATGAGCAGTTCTTC TRBV28 - - TRBJ2-1
CASNLGGAVYNEQFF TGCGCCAGCAACTTGGGGGGGGCGGTCTACAATGAGCAGTTCTTC TRBV5-1 - - TRBJ2-1
CASSSQLGDTEAFF TGTGCCAGCAGCTCGCAGCTGGGGGATACTGAAGCTTTCTTT TRBV5-5 - - TRBJ1-1
CATTPANEQFF TGTGCCACAACACCAGCCAATGAGCAGTTCTTC TRBV10-3 - - TRBJ2-1
CASSPPRNRGYNEQFF TGTGCCAGCTCACCACCGAGGAACAGGGGATACAATGAGCAGTTCTTC TRBV18 - TRBD1 TRBJ2-1
CASRARGGDNEQFF TGCGCCAGCAGAGCGCGGGGGGGGGACAATGAGCAGTTCTTC TRBV5-1 - TRBD2 TRBJ2-1
CASSPLAGRGPEAFF TGCGCCAGCAGCCCCCTGGCGGGGAGAGGCCCTGAAGCTTTCTTT TRBV4-1 - - TRBJ1-1
CASSTWGEDYGYTF TGTGCCAGTAGTACTTGGGGAGAAGACTATGGCTACACCTTC TRBV19 - - TRBJ1-2
CASSPGQAGNTIYF TGTGCCAGCAGCCCTGGACAGGCTGGAAACACCATATATTTT TRBV5-4 once TRBD1 TRBJ1-3
CASSSSDAGPYEQYF TGTGCCAGCAGTTCCTCGGACGCAGGGCCCTATGAGCAGTACTTC TRBV6-5 - - TRBJ2-7
CASSSLLASSYNEQFF TGCGCCAGCAGCTCCCTACTTGCCAGCTCCTACAATGAGCAGTTCTTC TRBV5-1 - - TRBJ2-1
CASSPGTANTEAFF TGTGCCAGCAGCCCGGGGACAGCGAACACTGAAGCTTTCTTT TRBV7-2 - TRBD1 TRBJ1-1
CASSIALARGGNQPQHF TGTGCCAGTAGTATAGCTTTGGCCAGGGGAGGTAATCAGCCCCAGCATTTT TRBV19 - - TRBJ1-5
CASSPDRATPQPQHF TGTGCCAGCAGCCCCGACAGGGCTACCCCTCAGCCCCAGCATTTT TRBV5-6 - TRBD1 TRBJ1-5
CASSLTRQASVLFF TGTGCCAGCAGCTTAACGAGACAGGCCTCGGTTCTGTTTTTT TRBV7-3 - - TRBJ1-4
CASSFGTVNSPLHF TGTGCCAGCAGCTTCGGGACGGTTAATTCACCCCTCCACTTT TRBV5-8 - - TRBJ1-6
CASSPTGGGITEAFF TGTGCCAGTAGTCCCACGGGCGGGGGGATCACTGAAGCTTTCTTT TRBV19 few - TRBJ1-1
CASSHADRANTEAFF TGCGCCAGCAGCCACGCCGACAGGGCGAACACTGAAGCTTTCTTT TRBV4-1 - TRBD1 TRBJ1-1
CASSLEAAPYGYTF TGCGCCAGCAGCTTGGAGGCGGCCCCCTATGGCTACACCTTC TRBV5-1 - - TRBJ1-2
CASSQEGTGSNQPQHF TGCGCCAGCAGCCAAGAGGGGACAGGGAGCAATCAGCCCCAGCATTTT TRBV4-1 few TRBD1 TRBJ1-5
CASSLGNSYNEQFF TGCGCCAGCAGCTTGGGAAACAGCTACAATGAGCAGTTCTTC TRBV5-1 - - TRBJ2-1
CASSLSPGDFSYEQYF TGCGCCAGCAGCCTGTCCCCCGGGGACTTCAGCTACGAGCAGTACTTC TRBV4-1 once - TRBJ2-7
CASSFTLSHQPQHF TGTGCCAGCAGTTTTACGCTGTCTCATCAGCCCCAGCATTTT TRBV28 once - TRBJ1-5
CASRGQVFMNTEAFF TGTGCCAGTCGGGGACAGGTTTTTATGAACACTGAAGCTTTCTTT TRBV14 once TRBD1 TRBJ1-1
CASAPGQNNQPQHF TGTGCCAGCGCTCCGGGACAGAATAATCAGCCCCAGCATTTT TRBV2 - TRBD1 TRBJ1-5
CASSYMGSGQPQHF TGTGCCAGCAGTTACATGGGATCCGGTCAGCCCCAGCATTTT TRBV6-6 - - TRBJ1-5
CASTLEETQYF TGTGCCAGCACCTTAGAAGAGACCCAGTACTTC TRBV2 few - TRBJ2-5
CASSLNQNSPLHF TGCGCCAGCAGCTTGAATCAGAATTCACCCCTCCACTTT TRBV5-1 few - TRBJ1-6
CASSSTADSNQPQHF TGTGCCAGCAGCTCAACAGCAGATAGCAATCAGCCCCAGCATTTT TRBV4-2 - - TRBJ1-5
CASSPRTGGERETQYF TGTGCCAGCAGTCCCCGGACAGGGGGCGAAAGAGAGACCCAGTACTTC TRBV27 - TRBD1 TRBJ2-5
CASRKPGGSGGYTF TGTGCCAGCAGGAAACCAGGGGGCTCGGGTGGCTACACCTTC TRBV6-4 - TRBD1 TRBJ1-2
CASTRTGGTGELFF TGTGCCAGTACCCGGACAGGGGGCACCGGGGAGCTGTTTTTT TRBV19 - TRBD1 TRBJ2-2
CASSPSSGASGNTIYF TGCGCCAGCAGCCCGAGTTCAGGGGCCTCTGGAAACACCATATATTTT TRBV4-1 - - TRBJ1-3
CAISAGAVNTEAFF TGTGCCATCAGTGCCGGGGCGGTGAACACTGAAGCTTTCTTT TRBV10-3 - - TRBJ1-1
CASSLQGPGNTIYF TGTGCCAGCAGCTTACAGGGACCTGGAAACACCATATATTTT TRBV7-9 - - TRBJ1-3
CASSEGGVSYNEQFF TGTGCCAGCAGTGAGGGCGGGGTCTCCTACAATGAGCAGTTCTTC TRBV6-4 few - TRBJ2-1
CASSLIAGSSYEQYF TGTGCCAGCAGCTTGATAGCAGGGAGCTCCTACGAGCAGTACTTC TRBV5-4 - - TRBJ2-7
CASSQDEGGYTF TGTGCCAGCAGCCAAGACGAAGGGGGCTACACCTTC TRBV4-2 few - TRBJ1-2
CASSYHYEQYF TGTGCCAGCAGCTACCACTACGAGCAGTACTTC TRBV2 - - TRBJ2-7
CASSQRTGLNTEAFF TGTGCCAGCAGTCAACGGACGGGACTGAACACTGAAGCTTTCTTT TRBV9 - - TRBJ1-1
CASSLGTGVGETQYF TGTGCCAGCAGCTTAGGCACAGGGGTGGGGGAGACCCAGTACTTC TRBV11-3 - TRBD1 TRBJ2-5
CASSLTGDYGYTF TGTGCCAGCAGCCTGACAGGGGACTATGGCTACACCTTC TRBV6-1 - TRBD1 TRBJ1-2
CASSSRTGVSYEQYF TGTGCCAGCAGTTCACGGACAGGGGTCTCCTACGAGCAGTACTTC TRBV27 few TRBD1 TRBJ2-7
CASSLYKSGWSNQPQHF TGTGCCAGCTCACTTTACAAGAGCGGATGGAGCAATCAGCCCCAGCATTTT TRBV18 - - TRBJ1-5
CASSLLAGGPYEQYF TGTGCCAGCAGCCTTCTAGCGGGGGGCCCCTACGAGCAGTACTTC TRBV7-2 - TRBD2 TRBJ2-7
CATTRGLNTEAFF TGTGCCACCACAAGGGGGTTGAACACTGAAGCTTTCTTT TRBV6-6 - - TRBJ1-1
CATSRDRGGELFF TGTGCCACCAGCAGAGATCGGGGAGGGGAGCTGTTTTTT TRBV15 - - TRBJ2-2
CASGRGPTYEQYF TGTGCCAGCGGGCGGGGACCCACCTACGAGCAGTACTTC TRBV7-9 once - TRBJ2-7
CATSRGLVRQGGSYNEQFF TGTGCCACCAGCAGAGGCCTGGTTCGGCAGGGGGGTTCCTACAATGAGCAGTTCTTC TRBV15 - - TRBJ2-1
CASSDTGGYGYTF TGTGCCAGCAGCGACACAGGGGGCTATGGCTACACCTTC TRBV6-1 large TRBD1 TRBJ1-2
CASSQVQMDTEAFF TGTGCCAGCAGCCAAGTACAGATGGACACTGAAGCTTTCTTT TRBV4-2 - - TRBJ1-1
CASSPPGQSSYNSPLHF TGTGCCAGCTCGCCCCCGGGACAAAGCTCCTATAATTCACCCCTCCACTTT TRBV18 - - TRBJ1-6
CASSQGGDSPLHF TGTGCCAGCAGCCAGGGCGGGGACTCACCCCTCCACTTT TRBV7-9 - - TRBJ1-6
CASTLGQGGGQETQYF TGTGCCAGCACCCTTGGACAGGGAGGGGGTCAAGAGACCCAGTACTTC TRBV5-4 - - TRBJ2-5